Below are 6 T cell receptor beta chains sequenced from a single sample in a study of radiation and T cells in renal cell carcinoma. Some clones are missing from TCRdb's copy, which holds only in-frame ones; the method was immunoSEQ multiplex PCR. The sample contains about 64,000 clones, around 80% of which appear only once. Time point defined: blood 4 weeks post-SBRT, at nephrectomy. The treatment is: 15 Gy SBRT to primary tumor, nephrectomy 4 weeks later. The starting material was blood, obtained from a patient whose treatment included radiotherapy and nephrectomy. These receptors originate from a man in his 60s with renal cell carcinoma.

This clone came up a few times. The CDR3 nucleotides read TGCGCCAGCAGGCGCGACCAGGGGCTTGAGACCCAGTACTTC. Its protein product is CASRRDQGLETQYF. The J gene is TRBJ2-5, the V gene TRBV5-1; the D gene is possibly TRBD1 (6 bases). V was trimmed by 5 bases and J by 5 bases, leaving 16 bases between them. Germline lookup yields CDR1 SGHRS and CDR2 YFSETQ. The CDR3 covers 14 residues.

In this sample, this clone turned up a few times. This chain uses TRBV7-9 with TRBJ1-1; D is unresolved. Germline assignment: CDR1 SEHNR and CDR2 FQNEAQ (reference sequence). The CDR3 is 12 residues long. V was clipped by 5 bases and J by 4 bases, with 8 bases between them. In DNA form, the CDR3 reads TGTGCCAGCAGCCTGTTTCCCACTGAAGCTTTCTTT. Protein: CASSLFPTEAFF.

The chain uses TRBV19 and TRBJ2-3; possibly TRBD1 for D (5 bases). The V gene's germline CDR1 is LNHDA and CDR2 SQIVND (reference sequence). Trimming cost V 8 bases and J 7 bases, with 10 bases left between them. CDR3 length: 11 amino acids. The CDR3, as DNA: TGTGCCAGTCAATCAGGGAATACGCAGTATTTT. Protein: CASQSGNTQYF. The full variable domain, in which reference TRBV19 and TRBJ2-3 provide the parts outside the CDR3, is DGGITQSPKYLFRKEGQNVTLSCEQNLNHDAMYWYRQDPGQGLRLIYYSQIVNDFQKGDIAEGYSVSREKKESFPLTVTSAQKNPTAFYLCASQSGNTQYFGPGTRLTVL.

The rearrangement joins TRBV6-5 to TRBJ1-2; D not resolved. The CDR3 is 11 amino acids. Germline loops: CDR1 MNHEY, CDR2 SVGAGI. Trimming removed 2 bases from V and 8 bases from J, with 6 bases in between. The CDR3, as DNA: TGTGCCAGCAGTTACCTGGGGGGCTACACCTTC. As protein: CASSYLGGYTF.

The chain uses TRBV27 and TRBJ1-1; D is possibly TRBD1 (5 bases). V was pared by 4 bases and J by 0 bases, with 12 bases between. CDR1 is MNHEY, CDR2 SMNVEV, per germline (reference sequence). CDR3 size: 15 residues. This CDR3 reads CASSSPGALNTEAFF. For the CDR3, the DNA is TGTGCCAGCAGTTCCCCCGGGGCCTTGAACACTGAAGCTTTCTTT.

This chain uses TRBV15 with TRBJ1-3; a weak D match, TRBD1 (5 bases). Germline V gene data show CDR1 as LNHNV and CDR2 as YYDKDF (reference sequence). The CDR3 is 14 amino acids. The germline V and J ends were trimmed by 5 bases and 2 bases, with 10 bases remaining between them. The CDR3 DNA is TGTGCCACCAGCCCGACAGAAACTGGAAACACCATATATTTT. Translated: CATSPTETGNTIYF.